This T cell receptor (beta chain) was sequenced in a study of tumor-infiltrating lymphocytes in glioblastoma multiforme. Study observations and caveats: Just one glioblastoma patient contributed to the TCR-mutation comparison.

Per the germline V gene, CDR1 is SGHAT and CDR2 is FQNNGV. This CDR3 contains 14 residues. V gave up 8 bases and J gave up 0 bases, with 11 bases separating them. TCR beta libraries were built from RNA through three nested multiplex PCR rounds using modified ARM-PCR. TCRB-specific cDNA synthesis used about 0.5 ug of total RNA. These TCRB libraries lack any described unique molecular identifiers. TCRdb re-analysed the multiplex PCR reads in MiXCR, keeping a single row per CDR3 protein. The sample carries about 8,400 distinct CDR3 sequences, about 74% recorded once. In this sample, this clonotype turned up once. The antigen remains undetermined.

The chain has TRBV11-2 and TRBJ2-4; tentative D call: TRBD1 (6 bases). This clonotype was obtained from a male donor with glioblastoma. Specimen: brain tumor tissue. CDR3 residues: CASGGSIAKNIQYF. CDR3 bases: TGTGCCAGCGGGGGCTCGATAGCCAAAAACATTCAGTACTTC.